The rows below give T cell receptor beta chains drawn from one sample of a study of blood T cell repertoires in COVID-19. Clones were sequenced by immunoSEQ multiplex PCR, and TCRdb holds only the in-frame ones, with some missing. The sample shows about 67,000 clones, 85% to 90% of them seen only once. What was sequenced was peripheral blood. The receptors were gathered from a man aged 45-65 years with active COVID-19. CDR3s include the opening cysteine and the closing phenylalanine or tryptophan.

v_gene	j_gene	CDR3aa
TRBV7-2	TRBJ2-7	CASSPPRVWYEQYF
TRBV4-1	TRBJ2-1	CASSQTPGLSYNEQFF
TRBV18	TRBJ2-5	CASSPMSLQGETQYF
TRBV5-4	TRBJ1-1	CASSFTGGPEAFF
TRBV7-2	TRBJ2-7	CASSLARGTSGGKSYEQYF
TRBV24-1	TRBJ2-7	CATSGQGPLYEQYF
TRBV28	TRBJ2-7	CASSSPRLGQVSSYEQYF
TRBV7-2	TRBJ2-7	CASSFDRGKHEQYF
TRBV7-9	TRBJ1-1	CASSLGMNTEAFF
TRBV9	TRBJ2-2	CASSPGLFTGELFF
TRBV5-6	TRBJ2-3	CASSRRTSGVLTDTQYF
TRBV9	TRBJ2-1	CASSEPQTGGNEQFF
TRBV6-2/TRBV6-3	TRBJ1-5	CASSYSYNQPQHF
TRBV5-1	TRBJ1-1	CASGLAFNTEAFF
TRBV6-5	TRBJ1-6	CASRRQGGNSPLHF
TRBV6-5	TRBJ2-7	CASSTSGLPPYEQYF
TRBV5-1	TRBJ1-2	CASGGAAGNYGYTF
TRBV5-1	TRBJ2-5	CASSLGQATETQYF
TRBV2	TRBJ2-1	CASSSNGYNEQFF
TRBV6-2/TRBV6-3	TRBJ1-5	CASSYSSGGAGNQPQHF
TRBV11-1	TRBJ2-1	CASSLAETDYNEQFF
TRBV7-8	TRBJ1-1	CASSSGDRGLNTEAFF
TRBV2	TRBJ1-5	CASSATGGSRQPQHF
TRBV27	TRBJ1-5	CASSYRYSNQPQHF
TRBV19	TRBJ2-5	CASRGVGTGKGETQYF
TRBV7-3	TRBJ2-3	CASSPIAGGKNTDTQYF
TRBV19	TRBJ2-2	CASSRGQVNTGELFF
TRBV18	TRBJ2-7	CASSPRAVDYEQYF
TRBV29-1	TRBJ2-7	CSVGSGAHEQYF
TRBV10-3	TRBJ1-4	CAISESGGGEKLFF
TRBV27	TRBJ1-6	CASSQGQTYNSPLHF
TRBV19	TRBJ1-2	CASSIGRGPSGGYTF
TRBV6-5	TRBJ2-2	CASSSPSREGTGELFF
TRBV6-1	TRBJ1-5	CASSENSRQGANYQPQHF
TRBV5-1	TRBJ2-5	CASSLGDRGLQETQYF
TRBV19	TRBJ1-5	CASSASPAGQTPQHF
TRBV24-1	TRBJ2-7	CATSDVNEQYF
TRBV7-2	TRBJ2-7	CASSDPPGDRLYEQYF
TRBV7-2	TRBJ2-6	CASRGTGGSWGSGANVLTF
TRBV7-3	TRBJ2-3	CASSLMSGASTDTQYF
TRBV5-6	TRBJ2-3	CASSRRLAASTDTQYF
TRBV6-2/TRBV6-3	TRBJ2-5	CASSATETWRETQYF